Below are 24 T cell receptor beta chains sequenced from a single sample in a study of blood T cell repertoires in COVID-19. Generated by immunoSEQ multiplex PCR, the TCRdb table keeps only in-frame clones and is missing some. The sample lists fewer than 200,000 clones, almost 80% seen once, with 26% in the top ten. Sequenced material: peripheral blood. The receptors were gathered from a woman aged 70-85 years with acute or convalescent COVID-19.

The genes are TRBV6-6 and TRBJ2-1; 7 bases map to TRBD2. With 6 bases clipped from V and 7 bases from J, the junction kept 9 bases outside the gene matches. Germline V gives CDR1 MNHNY, CDR2 SVGAGI (reference sequence). The CDR3 is 14 amino acids. Here the CDR3 reads CASREEGTKNEQFF. The CDR3 DNA sequence: TGTGCCAGCAGGGAGGAAGGGACTAAGAATGAGCAGTTCTTC.

The chain employs TRBV19 and TRBJ1-2; 9 bases align to TRBD1. Germline V CDR1 and CDR2: LNHDA, SQIVND (reference sequence). J lost 4 bases, V lost 5 bases, and 8 bases had no gene match. There are 15 residues in the CDR3. CDR3 coding DNA: TGTGCCAGTAGTCCCCCCGGGACAGGGATCTATGGCTACACCTTC. Translated: CASSPPGTGIYGYTF.

CDR3 loop: CASSSDRVGSPLHF. CDR3 nucleotide sequence: TGTGCCAGCAGCTCGGACAGGGTGGGGTCACCCCTCCACTTT. The rearrangement uses TRBV5-4 and TRBJ1-6, with TRBD1 matching 8 bases. Looked up from germline, CDR1 is SGHNT and CDR2 is YYREEE (reference sequence). J lost 10 bases, V lost 3 bases, and 6 bases had no gene match. The CDR3 is 14 amino acids. Combining the CDR3 with reference TRBV5-4 and TRBJ1-6 gives the whole variable domain ETGVTQSPTHLIKTRGQQVTLRCSSQSGHNTVSWYQQALGQGPQFIFQYYREEENGRGNFPPRFSGLQFPNYSSELNVNALELDDSALYLCASSSDRVGSPLHFGNGTRLTVT.

The sample holds a few counts of this clone. The J gene is TRBJ1-5, the V gene TRBV5-6; D unclear. The germline V and J ends were trimmed by 4 bases and 1 base, with 12 bases remaining between them. The CDR3 spans 15 residues. Germline lookup yields CDR1 SGHDT and CDR2 YYEEEE. The CDR3 nucleotides read TGTGCCAGCAGCCGATATAGTCCAAGCAATCAGCCCCAGCATTTT. Amino acids: CASSRYSPSNQPQHF. Supplemented by reference TRBV5-6 and TRBJ1-5, the full variable domain reads DAGVTQSPTHLIKTRGQQVTLRCSPKSGHDTVSWYQQALGQGPQFIFQYYEEEERQRGNFPDRFSGHQFPNYSSELNVNALLLGDSALYLCASSRYSPSNQPQHFGDGTRLSIL.

The gene calls are TRBV9 and TRBJ2-3; unclear D gene. CDR3 length: 14 amino acids. Germline-derived CDR1 and CDR2 are SGDLS and YYNGEE. Trimming left V 0 bases short and J 5 bases short, with 10 bases between. For the CDR3, the DNA is TGTGCCAGCAGCGTAGCCCCTGCAGAAGATACGCAGTATTTT. It codes for CASSVAPAEDTQYF.

The chain's CDR3 is CASSLVGTGAYGQYF. DNA of the CDR3: TGTGCCAGCAGTTTGGTAGGGACAGGGGCATATGGGCAGTACTTC. This rearrangement joins TRBV28 to TRBJ2-7; 10 nucleotides align to TRBD1. Germline V gives CDR1 MDHEN, CDR2 SYDVKM. The CDR3 is 15 residues long. V was clipped by 3 bases and J by 9 bases; unmatched bases: 11.

This clone was picked up one time. This sequence joins TRBV2 and TRBJ2-1, with 15 positions matching TRBD2. Germline CDR1 and CDR2: SNHLY and FYNNEI. This CDR3 comprises 16 residues. Losses at the gene ends were 4 bases for V and 9 bases for J; bases not matched to a gene: 7. The CDR3 DNA reads as TGTGCCAGCAGTGGGACTAGCGGGAGGGCCGTAAGTGAGCAGTTCTTC. Translated: CASSGTSGRAVSEQFF.

This chain joins TRBV5-6 and TRBJ2-1, with 8 bases aligning to TRBD1. V lost 4 bases and J lost 10; bases outside the gene matches: 4. The CDR3 spans 12 residues. The V gene's germline CDR1 is SGHDT and CDR2 YYEEEE. CDR3 sequence (DNA): TGTGCCAGCAGCCGGACAGGGATCGAGCAGTTCTTC. Its translation: CASSRTGIEQFF.

This chain links TRBV7-2 with TRBJ1-2; D remains unclear. Germline CDR1 SGHTA, CDR2 FQGNSA. This CDR3 region has 14 residues. The V end was cut by 1 base, the J end by 4 bases, with 10 bases between. CDR3 sequence (DNA): TGTGCCAGCAGCTTAGGGCCCGGGATCTATGGCTACACCTTC. Its protein is CASSLGPGIYGYTF. The whole variable domain, filled in from reference TRBV7-2 and TRBJ1-2, reads GAGVSQSPSNKVTEKGKDVELRCDPISGHTALYWYRQSLGQGLEFLIYFQGNSAPDKSGLPSDRFSAERTGGSVSTLTIQRTQQEDSAVYLCASSLGPGIYGYTFGSGTRLTVV.

This chain links TRBV5-5 with TRBJ1-5; no firm D call. Trimming removed 2 bases from V and 5 bases from J, with 8 bases in between. The CDR3 is 13 residues long. The V gene's germline CDR1 is SGHKS and CDR2 YYEKEE (reference sequence). The CDR3 sequence is CASSLSGDQPQHF. The CDR3 coding sequence is TGTGCCAGCAGCTTATCCGGGGATCAGCCCCAGCATTTT.

With regard to this clone: The sample has other DNA sequences that encode this CDR3 too. This sequence joins TRBV5-6 and TRBJ1-2, with 9 bases that match TRBD1. The CDR3 length is 13 residues. Per germline, CDR1 SGHDT and CDR2 YYEEEE. V shed 4 bases and J 5 bases; nucleotides not matched to a gene: 3. The CDR3 loop reads CASSRDRDYGYTF. In DNA form, the CDR3 reads TGTGCCAGCAGCCGGGACAGGGATTATGGCTACACCTTC.

V gene TRBV29-1 combines with J gene TRBJ1-2; tentative D call: TRBD1 (6 bases). The CDR3 length is 12 residues. Between the trimmed V and J ends, which lost 8 bases and 8 bases, there was a span of 18 bases. From germline, CDR1 is SQVTM and CDR2 ANQGSEA. CDR3 amino acids: CSSASGVLGYTF. The DNA of the CDR3 is TGCAGCTCGGCGTCAGGGGTTTTAGGCTACACCTTC.

The chain carries TRBV18 and TRBJ2-1, with TRBD1 as a possible D gene (6 bases). The V and J ends lost 5 bases and 2 bases respectively, with 13 bases between them. The length of the CDR3 is 15 residues. Germline CDR1 and CDR2: KGHSH and LQKENI. CDR3 in amino acids: CASSGEQGPYNEQFF. The DNA for the CDR3 is TGTGCCAGCTCAGGAGAACAGGGACCCTACAATGAGCAGTTCTTC.

V usage is TRBV7-3 and J usage is TRBJ1-5; the D gene is possibly TRBD1 (6 bases). Germline-derived CDR1 and CDR2 are SGHTA and FQGTGA. This CDR3 has 14 amino acids. Trimming cost V 3 bases and J 3 bases, with 9 bases left between them. This CDR3 reads CASSLGHFNQPQHF. DNA for the CDR3: TGTGCCAGCAGCTTGGGACACTTCAATCAGCCCCAGCATTTT.

This CDR3 is CAWSVDSLPAYEQYF. CDR3 DNA sequence: TGTGCCTGGAGTGTTGACAGCCTCCCGGCCTACGAGCAGTACTTC. The gene calls are TRBV30 and TRBJ2-7; a weak D match, TRBD1 (5 bases). Per the germline V gene, CDR1 is GTSNPN and CDR2 is SVGIG (reference sequence). The CDR3 covers 15 residues. Trimming pared 0 bases from V and 2 bases from J, leaving 14 bases between.

CDR3 nucleotide sequence: TGTGCCAGTAGTCCGGGACTAGCGGGAGTCTACGAGCAGTACTTC. Translated: CASSPGLAGVYEQYF. J is TRBJ2-7 and V is TRBV19; 14 bases are a match to TRBD2. V was pared by 5 bases and J by 3 bases, with 3 bases of the junction left unmatched. The germline V gene encodes CDR1 LNHDA and CDR2 SQIVND (reference sequence). The CDR3 spans 15 residues.

This chain uses TRBV7-9 with TRBJ1-2, with 7 bases fitting TRBD1. The germline gives CDR1 SEHNR, CDR2 FQNEAQ (reference sequence). V gave up 4 bases and J gave up 5 bases; unmatched junction bases: 7. This CDR3 contains 14 residues. The CDR3 reads CASSSTGELYGYTF. As DNA, the CDR3 is TGTGCCAGCAGCTCCACAGGGGAACTATATGGCTACACCTTC.

The gene calls are TRBV7-9 and TRBJ1-2, with 9 positions matching TRBD1. This CDR3 contains 15 residues. V was pared by 5 bases and J by 2 bases, with 6 bases of the junction left unmatched. The germline gives CDR1 SEHNR, CDR2 FQNEAQ (reference sequence). The CDR3 DNA reads as TGTGCCAGCAGCGTCTCCGGGACAGGGAACTATGGCTACACCTTC. Protein product: CASSVSGTGNYGYTF.

The chain has TRBV5-6 and TRBJ1-6; D unclear. The germline gives CDR1 SGHDT, CDR2 YYEEEE. V was pared by 4 bases and J by 7 bases, with 12 bases between. The CDR3 totals 14 residues. The CDR3 spells CASSPGNRNSPLHF. The CDR3 DNA reads TGTGCCAGCAGCCCCGGGAATCGAAATTCACCCCTCCACTTT.

V is TRBV5-1 and J is TRBJ1-3, with D possibly TRBD1 on 6 matching bases. The germline V gene encodes CDR1 SGHRS and CDR2 YFSETQ. V lost 1 base to trimming and J lost 3 bases, with 14 bases between them. CDR3 length: 16 residues. This CDR3 reads CASSLLSRGFGNTIYF. CDR3 coding DNA: TGCGCCAGCAGCTTGCTATCCAGGGGCTTTGGAAACACCATATATTTT.

The V and J genes are TRBV18 and TRBJ1-5; no clear D gene. The germline V and J ends were trimmed by 6 bases and 2 bases, with 11 bases remaining between them. Per germline, CDR1 KGHSH and CDR2 LQKENI. This CDR3 has 14 residues. The CDR3 DNA reads as TGTGCCAGCTCCCGCGAGGAAGGCAATCAGCCCCAGCATTTT. Its protein product is CASSREEGNQPQHF.

In DNA, the CDR3 is TGCGCCAGCAGCTTGGACGGACAGGGGGGACAGCCCCAGCATTTT. Encoded protein: CASSLDGQGGQPQHF. The V gene is TRBV5-1, the J gene TRBJ1-5; 10 nucleotides align to TRBD1. J lost 7 bases, V lost 0 bases, and 4 bases had no gene match. This CDR3 comprises 15 residues. Germline lookup yields CDR1 SGHRS and CDR2 YFSETQ.

The CDR3 region is CASSRRTNEKLFF. The DNA of the CDR3 is TGTGCCAGCAGTCGGCGGACTAATGAAAAACTGTTTTTT. The chain combines TRBV6-6 with TRBJ1-4; D uncertain. The CDR3 is 13 residues long. CDR1 and CDR2 (germline): MNHNY, SVGAGI (reference sequence). The V end was cut by 5 bases, the J end by 2 bases, with 6 bases between.

This chain links TRBV5-6 with TRBJ2-3, with 8 bases identical to TRBD1. V trimming: 3 bases; J trimming: 0 bases; junction bases outside the gene matches: 3. Germline CDR1 is SGHDT and CDR2 is YYEEEE. The CDR3 is 15 residues long. In DNA, the CDR3 is TGTGCCAGCAGCTCTGGGACAGGTAGCACAGATACGCAGTATTTT. Amino acid sequence: CASSSGTGSTDTQYF.